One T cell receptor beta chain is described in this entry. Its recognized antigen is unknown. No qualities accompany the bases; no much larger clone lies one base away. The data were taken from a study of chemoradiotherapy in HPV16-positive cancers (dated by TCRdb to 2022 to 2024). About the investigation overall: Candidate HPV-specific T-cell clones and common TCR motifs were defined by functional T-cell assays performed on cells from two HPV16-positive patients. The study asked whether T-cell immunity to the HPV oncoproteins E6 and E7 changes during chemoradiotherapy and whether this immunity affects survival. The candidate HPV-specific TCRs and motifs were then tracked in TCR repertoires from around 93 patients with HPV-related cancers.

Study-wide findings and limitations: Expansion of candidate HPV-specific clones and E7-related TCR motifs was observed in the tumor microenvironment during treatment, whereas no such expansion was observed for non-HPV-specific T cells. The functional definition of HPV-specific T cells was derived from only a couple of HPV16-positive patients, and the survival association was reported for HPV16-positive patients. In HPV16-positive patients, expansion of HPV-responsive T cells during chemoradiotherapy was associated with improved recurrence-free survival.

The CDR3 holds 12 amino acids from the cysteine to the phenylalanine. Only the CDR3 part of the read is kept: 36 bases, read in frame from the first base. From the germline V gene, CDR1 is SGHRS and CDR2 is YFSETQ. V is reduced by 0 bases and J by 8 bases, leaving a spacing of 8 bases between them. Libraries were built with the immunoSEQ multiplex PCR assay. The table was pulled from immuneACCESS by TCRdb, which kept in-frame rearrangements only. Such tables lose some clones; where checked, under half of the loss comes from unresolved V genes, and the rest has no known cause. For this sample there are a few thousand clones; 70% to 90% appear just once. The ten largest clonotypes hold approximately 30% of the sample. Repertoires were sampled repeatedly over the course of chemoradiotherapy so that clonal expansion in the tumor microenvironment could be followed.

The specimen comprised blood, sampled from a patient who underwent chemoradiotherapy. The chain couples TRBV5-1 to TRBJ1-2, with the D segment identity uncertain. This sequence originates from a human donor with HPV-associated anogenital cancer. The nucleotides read TGCGCCAGCAGCTTGGCCGTCGGCGGCTACACCTTC. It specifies CASSLAVGGYTF.